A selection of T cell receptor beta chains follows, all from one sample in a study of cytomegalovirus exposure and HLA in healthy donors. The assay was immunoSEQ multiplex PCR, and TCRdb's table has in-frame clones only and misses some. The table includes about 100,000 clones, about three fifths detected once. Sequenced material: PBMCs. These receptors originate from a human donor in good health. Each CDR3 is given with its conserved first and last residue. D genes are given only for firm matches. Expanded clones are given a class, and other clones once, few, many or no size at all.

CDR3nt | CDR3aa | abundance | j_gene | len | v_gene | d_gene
TGTGCCAGTAGTTACCCGGGGAACCCTAGCAATCAGCCCCAGCATTTT | CASSYPGNPSNQPQHF | . | TRBJ1-5 | 16 | TRBV19 | .
TGTGCCAGCGGACTAGCGGACTACAATGAGCAGTTCTTC | CASGLADYNEQFF | . | TRBJ2-1 | 13 | TRBV2 | TRBD2
TGCGCCAGCAGCCCCCCCGTGGCGGGAGGTACAGATACGCAGTATTTT | CASSPPVAGGTDTQYF | . | TRBJ2-3 | 16 | TRBV5-1 | TRBD2
TGCGCCAGCAGTGTGGGGACTGGAGATTACAATGAGCAGTTCTTC | CASSVGTGDYNEQFF | . | TRBJ2-1 | 15 | TRBV10-1 | .
TGCGCCAGCAGCTTAACGACAGGCGCTGGGGCCAACGTCCTGACTTTC | CASSLTTGAGANVLTF | . | TRBJ2-6 | 16 | TRBV5-1 | .
TGTGCCGGCGCTGGACAGAACAATCAGCCCCAGCATTTT | CAGAGQNNQPQHF | . | TRBJ1-5 | 13 | TRBV6-1 | .
TGTGCCAGCAGCTTGGCCGTAACAGGTCAAGAGACCCAGTACTTC | CASSLAVTGQETQYF | . | TRBJ2-5 | 15 | TRBV5-8 | .
TGTGCCAGCAGCTTATTCGGTAGGGGTGGCACTGAAGCTTTCTTT | CASSLFGRGGTEAFF | once | TRBJ1-1 | 15 | TRBV11-1 | .
TGTGCCAGCAGTGGTGGACAGCTCTCTGGGGCCAACGTCCTGACTTTC | CASSGGQLSGANVLTF | few | TRBJ2-6 | 16 | TRBV6-1 | .
TGTGCCAGCAGCCAAGGACTAGCGGGAGAAACCGGGGAGCTGTTTTTT | CASSQGLAGETGELFF | . | TRBJ2-2 | 16 | TRBV13 | TRBD2
TGCGCCAGCTGGGAGAGCGGGAGGGCCGGAGAGACCCAGTACTTC | CASWESGRAGETQYF | . | TRBJ2-5 | 15 | TRBV10-2 | TRBD2
TGTGCCAGCAGGGCCCTAGCGGGGGGAACCGGGGAGCTGTTTTTT | CASRALAGGTGELFF | few | TRBJ2-2 | 15 | TRBV6-4 | TRBD2
TGTGCCACCTCGCTTCATGGGACAAACTACGAGCAGTACTTC | CATSLHGTNYEQYF | . | TRBJ2-7 | 14 | TRBV10-3 | .
TGCGCCAGCAGCCTACGACTAGAGGAGACCCAGTACTTC | CASSLRLEETQYF | . | TRBJ2-5 | 13 | TRBV4-1 | .
TGTGCCAGCAGTGGGGGCAGGGAGCGCCCAGATTTCACCGGGGAGCTGTTTTTT | CASSGGRERPDFTGELFF | . | TRBJ2-2 | 18 | TRBV27 | .
TGTGCCAGCAGTGAAAACAGGGGATTGAGTCAGCCCCAGCATTTT | CASSENRGLSQPQHF | . | TRBJ1-5 | 15 | TRBV2 | TRBD1
TGTGCCAGCAGTCGGGTAGCGGGAATCAACAATGAGCAGTTCTTC | CASSRVAGINNEQFF | . | TRBJ2-1 | 15 | TRBV25-1 | TRBD2
TGCGCCAGCAGCTGGACCGGGGATCAGCCCCAGCATTTT | CASSWTGDQPQHF | . | TRBJ1-5 | 13 | TRBV5-1 | .
TGTGCCATCAGTGAGCAGTCCCGTGACGAGCAGTACTTC | CAISEQSRDEQYF | few | TRBJ2-7 | 13 | TRBV10-3 | .
TGTGCCAGCAGCCCTGAAGCAACAGATACGCAGTATTTT | CASSPEATDTQYF | . | TRBJ2-3 | 13 | TRBV11-2 | .
TGTGCCAGCAGCATCCGGGCAGGGGGCCATCAGCCCCAGCATTTT | CASSIRAGGHQPQHF | few | TRBJ1-5 | 15 | TRBV21-1 | .
TGTGCCAGCAGTTACCCTCAGGGGTCTAACACCGGGGAGCTGTTTTTT | CASSYPQGSNTGELFF | . | TRBJ2-2 | 16 | TRBV6-6 | .
TGCGCCAGCAGTCCCTTCGGACAGGGCAAACCTAGCACAGATACGCAGTATTTT | CASSPFGQGKPSTDTQYF | few | TRBJ2-3 | 18 | TRBV23-1 | TRBD1
TGTGCCAGCAGCCCACAAAGCGGAGTCAGGAAGACCCAGTACTTC | CASSPQSGVRKTQYF | . | TRBJ2-5 | 15 | TRBV7-8 | .
TGCGCCATCGACGGGGGGGTTGGTGAAAAACTGTTTTTT | CAIDGGVGEKLFF | . | TRBJ1-4 | 13 | TRBV5-1 | .
TGTGCCAGCAGGACAGGCTTGAACACTGAAGCTTTCTTT | CASRTGLNTEAFF | . | TRBJ1-1 | 13 | TRBV2 | .
TGTGCCACTAAAAAGGGACAGATGAACACTGAAGCTTTCTTT | CATKKGQMNTEAFF | . | TRBJ1-1 | 14 | TRBV15 | TRBD1
TGTGCCAGCAGCACCCGGGGGGCAGGGGCCCGGTCCGGGGAGCTGTTTTTT | CASSTRGAGARSGELFF | . | TRBJ2-2 | 17 | TRBV7-9 | .
TGTGCCAGCCACACACAGAGTAAGTGGTATGGCTACACCTTC | CASHTQSKWYGYTF | . | TRBJ1-2 | 14 | TRBV28 | .
TGCGCCAGCAGCCAAGATATGGGGAGCGAGCAGTACTTC | CASSQDMGSEQYF | . | TRBJ2-7 | 13 | TRBV4-1 | .
TGCGCCAGCAGGGACTTTGGGGGGAGTAGGACTGAAGCTTTCTTT | CASRDFGGSRTEAFF | . | TRBJ1-1 | 15 | TRBV10-2 | .
TGTGCCAGCAGCTTAGTCTCGAAACAGGGATTGGGACACATCGAGCAGTACTTC | CASSLVSKQGLGHIEQYF | . | TRBJ2-7 | 18 | TRBV11-2 | .
TGTGCCTGTGACAGGGATAGCAATCAGCCCCAGCATTTT | CACDRDSNQPQHF | . | TRBJ1-5 | 13 | TRBV30 | TRBD1
TGTGCCAGCAGTTTATCGGGGGGGACAGGGAAAATGAACACTGAAGCTTTCTTT | CASSLSGGTGKMNTEAFF | . | TRBJ1-1 | 18 | TRBV27 | TRBD1
TGTGCCAGCAGCTACTCTAGCGGGGTCTACAATGAGCAGTTCTTC | CASSYSSGVYNEQFF | . | TRBJ2-1 | 15 | TRBV7-2 | TRBD2
TGTGCCAGCAGCTCCAGACTAGCACAAGAGACCCAGTACTTC | CASSSRLAQETQYF | . | TRBJ2-5 | 14 | TRBV11-2 | TRBD2
TGTGCCAGCAGTGATGGGACAGAGGGAACCCAGTACTTC | CASSDGTEGTQYF | few | TRBJ2-5 | 13 | TRBV6-1 | TRBD1
TGCAGCGTCGTTAGGACTAGCGGGAGGGACAATGAGCAGTTCTTC | CSVVRTSGRDNEQFF | . | TRBJ2-1 | 15 | TRBV29-1 | TRBD2
TGTGCCAGTAGTACGACCCTAGCGGGTGAGCAGTTCTTC | CASSTTLAGEQFF | few | TRBJ2-1 | 13 | TRBV19 | TRBD2
TGTGCCAGCAGTCCCCACGGAGAGAACACTGAAGCTTTCTTT | CASSPHGENTEAFF | few | TRBJ1-1 | 14 | TRBV6-5 | .